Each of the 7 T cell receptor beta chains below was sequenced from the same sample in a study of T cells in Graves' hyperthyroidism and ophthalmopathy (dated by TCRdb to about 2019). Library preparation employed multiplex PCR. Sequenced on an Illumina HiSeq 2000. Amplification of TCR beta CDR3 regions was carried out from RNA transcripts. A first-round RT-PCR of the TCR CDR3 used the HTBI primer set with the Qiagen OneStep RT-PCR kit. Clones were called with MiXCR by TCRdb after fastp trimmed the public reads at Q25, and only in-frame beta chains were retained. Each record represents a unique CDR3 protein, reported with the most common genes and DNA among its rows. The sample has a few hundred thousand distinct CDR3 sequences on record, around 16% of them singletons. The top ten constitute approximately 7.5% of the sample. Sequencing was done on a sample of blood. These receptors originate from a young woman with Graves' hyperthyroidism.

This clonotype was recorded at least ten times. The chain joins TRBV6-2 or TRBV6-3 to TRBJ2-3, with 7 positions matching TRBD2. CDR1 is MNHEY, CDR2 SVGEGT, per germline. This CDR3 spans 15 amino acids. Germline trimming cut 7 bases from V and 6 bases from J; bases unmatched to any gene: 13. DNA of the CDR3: TGTGCCAGCAAGGAACTAGCGTCCATTGGGGATACGCAGTATTTT. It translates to CASKELASIGDTQYF.

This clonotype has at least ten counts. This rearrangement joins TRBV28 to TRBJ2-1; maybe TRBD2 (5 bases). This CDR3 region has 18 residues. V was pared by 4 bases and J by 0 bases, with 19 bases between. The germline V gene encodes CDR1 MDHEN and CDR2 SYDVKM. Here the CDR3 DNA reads TGTGCCAGCAGTTCCCTGCCCGGGGAAGTCCGCTCCTACAATGAGCAGTTCTTC. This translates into CASSSLPGEVRSYNEQFF. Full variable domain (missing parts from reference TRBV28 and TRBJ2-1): DVKVTQSSRYLVKRTGEKVFLECVQDMDHENMFWYRQDPGLGLRLIYFSYDVKMKEKGDIPEGYSVSREKKERFSLILESASTNQTSMYLCASSSLPGEVRSYNEQFFGPGTRLTVL.

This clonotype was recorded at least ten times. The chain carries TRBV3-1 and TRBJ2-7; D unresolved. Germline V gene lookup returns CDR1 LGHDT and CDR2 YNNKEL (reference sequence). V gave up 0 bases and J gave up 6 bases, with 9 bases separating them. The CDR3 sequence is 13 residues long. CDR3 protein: CASSQDSRFEQYF. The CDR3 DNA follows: TGTGCCAGCAGCCAAGATAGCCGATTCGAGCAGTACTTC.

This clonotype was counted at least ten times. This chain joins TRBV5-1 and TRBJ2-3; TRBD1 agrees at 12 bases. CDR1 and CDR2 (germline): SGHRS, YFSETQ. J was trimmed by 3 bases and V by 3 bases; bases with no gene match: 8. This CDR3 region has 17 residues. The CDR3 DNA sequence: TGCGCCAGCAGCTCCCAGGGGACAGGGGGCAGAACAGATACGCAGTATTTT. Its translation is CASSSQGTGGRTDTQYF.

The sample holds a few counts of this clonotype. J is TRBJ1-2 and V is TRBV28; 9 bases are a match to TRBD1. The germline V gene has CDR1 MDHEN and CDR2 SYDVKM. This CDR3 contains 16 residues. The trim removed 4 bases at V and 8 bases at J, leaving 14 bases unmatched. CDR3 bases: TGTGCCAGCAGTTCTCCGGCCCACAGGGGGCTCTTGGGCTACACCTTC. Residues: CASSSPAHRGLLGYTF.

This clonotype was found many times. CDR3 DNA sequence: TGCAGTGCTAGACGGACACGAGAGCAACTGTTTTTT. Translation: CSARRTREQLFF. V is TRBV20-1 and J is TRBJ1-4; D might be TRBD1 (5 bases). The CDR3 contains 12 residues. V shed 2 bases and J shed 12 bases, with 13 bases lying between them. Germline V gene data show CDR1 as DFQATT and CDR2 as SNEGSKA (reference sequence).

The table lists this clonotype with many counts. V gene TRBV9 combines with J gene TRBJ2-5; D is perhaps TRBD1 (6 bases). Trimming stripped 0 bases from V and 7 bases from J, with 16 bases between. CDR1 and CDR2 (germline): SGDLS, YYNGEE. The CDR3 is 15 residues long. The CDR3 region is CASSVAADRVGTQYF. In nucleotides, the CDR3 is TGTGCCAGCAGCGTAGCCGCGGACAGAGTAGGGACCCAGTACTTC.